This T cell receptor (beta chain) stems from a study of blood T cell repertoires in COVID-19 (dated by TCRdb to the early 2020s). A note on the overall study: Samples from collaborators originated in the United States, Italy and Spain and spanned both the acute and convalescent phases of COVID-19. The prospective study material was composed of cDNA or gDNA derived from T cells, B-cell-depleted T cells, or PBMCs. Subjects who had been exposed to COVID-19, were actively infected with it, or had recovered from it provided the deeply sampled blood TCRbeta repertoires that made up the dataset. The repertoires were released in a freely available public database meant as a resource for research on the immune response to SARS-CoV-2. Samples were obtained from the ongoing ImmuneRACE study (first 160 participants) and from roughly 1,300 subjects provided by 6 global collaborators. The sample metadata nearly always contained a de-identified subject ID, COVID-19 status, age in years and sex. HLA class I and class II types, where available, came from metadata supplied by the sample provider rather than from assay-based typing.

Study-wide findings and limitations: The quantity of clinical and demographic metadata differed by source and by participant and was supplied without curation.

Collaborating institutions collected whole blood in K2EDTA tubes following their own protocols. Collaborator samples were shipped for TCRbeta analysis as frozen whole blood, isolated PBMCs, or DNA extracted from either sample type. In the case of this clone: Its antigen remains unidentified. Within one base of it there is no much larger clone, and no base qualities were kept.

The CDR3 goes from the cysteine to the phenylalanine over 17 residues. The kept DNA is CDR3 alone, 51 bases in frame from the first base. Clipping removes 0 bases from V and 9 bases from J, with 11 as the unmatched junction base count. CDR1 SGHNT and CDR2 YYREEE are derived from the germline V gene (reference sequence). The immunoSEQ Assay, a bias-controlled multiplex PCR, was used to amplify TCRbeta CDR3 regions from genomic DNA. Per the source publication's procedure: Nucleated cell counts per sample were estimated from amplification of reference gene primers within the assay. Sequence reads were collapsed and filtered to measure the absolute abundance of every unique TCRbeta CDR3 rearrangement. For each sample, productive Simpson clonality was calculated as the square root of Simpson's diversity index across productive rearrangements. Entries here come from immuneACCESS through TCRdb and include only in-frame sequences with V and J called. Some clones fail to appear in such tables; in the studies checked, an unresolved V gene covers under half of the shortfall, and the cause of the remainder is unknown. V and J calls and clone size are those listed in that table; D and trimming were worked out from the DNA. This sample gives roughly 80,000 clones in total; approximately 87% of them show up just once. Roughly 15% of the sample belongs to the ten largest clones.

This chain is built from TRBV5-4 and TRBJ2-1, and TRBD2 matches 11 of the central bases. The receptor was isolated from an elderly man in a cohort sampled during active COVID-19. The specimen was peripheral blood. For the CDR3, the sequence is CASSLDVGTSGVGEQFF. The DNA sequence is as follows: TGTGCCAGCAGCTTGGACGTGGGGACTAGCGGCGTGGGTGAGCAGTTCTTC.